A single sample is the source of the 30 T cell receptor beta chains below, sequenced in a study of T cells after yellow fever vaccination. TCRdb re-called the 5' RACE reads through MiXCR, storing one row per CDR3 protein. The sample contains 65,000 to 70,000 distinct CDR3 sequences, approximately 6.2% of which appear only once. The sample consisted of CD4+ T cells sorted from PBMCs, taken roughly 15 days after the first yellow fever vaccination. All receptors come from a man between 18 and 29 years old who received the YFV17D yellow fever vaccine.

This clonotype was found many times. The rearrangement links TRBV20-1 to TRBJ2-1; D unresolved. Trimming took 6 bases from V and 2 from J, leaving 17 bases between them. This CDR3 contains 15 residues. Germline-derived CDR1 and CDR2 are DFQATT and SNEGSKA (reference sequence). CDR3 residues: CSAVRALGTYNEQFF. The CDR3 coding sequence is TGCAGTGCCGTCCGAGCCCTTGGGACCTACAATGAGCAGTTCTTC.

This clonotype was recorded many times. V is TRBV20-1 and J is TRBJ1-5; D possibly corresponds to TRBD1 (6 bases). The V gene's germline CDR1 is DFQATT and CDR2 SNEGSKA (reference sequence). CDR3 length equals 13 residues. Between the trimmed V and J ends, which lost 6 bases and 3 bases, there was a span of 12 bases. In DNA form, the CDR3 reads TGCAGTGCCCGGGGGCAGAACAATCAGCCCCAGCATTTT. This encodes CSARGQNNQPQHF.

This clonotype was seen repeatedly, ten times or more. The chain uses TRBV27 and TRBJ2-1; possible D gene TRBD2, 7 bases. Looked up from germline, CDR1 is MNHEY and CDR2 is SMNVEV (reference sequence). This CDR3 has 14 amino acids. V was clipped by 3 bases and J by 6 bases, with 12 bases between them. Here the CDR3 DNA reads TGTGCCAGCAGTTTCGCGGGGGCGACCAATGAGCAGTTCTTC. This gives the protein CASSFAGATNEQFF.

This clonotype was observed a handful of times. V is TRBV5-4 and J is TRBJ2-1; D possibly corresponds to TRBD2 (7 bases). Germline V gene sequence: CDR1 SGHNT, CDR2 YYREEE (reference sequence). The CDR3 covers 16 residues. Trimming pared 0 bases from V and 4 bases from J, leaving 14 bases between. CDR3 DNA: TGTGCCAGCAGCTTGGCCGCGGGGGCGCAGTACAATGAGCAGTTCTTC. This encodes CASSLAAGAQYNEQFF.

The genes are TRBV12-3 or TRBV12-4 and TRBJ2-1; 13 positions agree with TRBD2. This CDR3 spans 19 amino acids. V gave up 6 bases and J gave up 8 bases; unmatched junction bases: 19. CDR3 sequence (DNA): TGTGCCAGCAGCCATTCGATAAACCCCACTAGCGGGGGGGCTGATGAGCAGTTCTTC. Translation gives CASSHSINPTSGGADEQFF.

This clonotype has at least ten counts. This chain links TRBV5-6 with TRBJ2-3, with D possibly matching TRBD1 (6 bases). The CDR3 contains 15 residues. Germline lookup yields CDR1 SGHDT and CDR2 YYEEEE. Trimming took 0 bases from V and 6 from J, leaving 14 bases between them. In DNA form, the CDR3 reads TGTGCCAGCAGCTTGGTGGGGGCGCACGGGGATACGCAGTATTTT. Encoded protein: CASSLVGAHGDTQYF. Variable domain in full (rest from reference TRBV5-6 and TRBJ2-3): DAGVTQSPTHLIKTRGQQVTLRCSPKSGHDTVSWYQQALGQGPQFIFQYYEEEERQRGNFPDRFSGHQFPNYSSELNVNALLLGDSALYLCASSLVGAHGDTQYFGPGTRLTVL.

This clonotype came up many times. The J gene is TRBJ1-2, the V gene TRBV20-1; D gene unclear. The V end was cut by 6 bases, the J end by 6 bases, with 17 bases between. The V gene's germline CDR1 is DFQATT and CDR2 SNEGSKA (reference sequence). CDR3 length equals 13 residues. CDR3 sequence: CSALMGRTDGYTF. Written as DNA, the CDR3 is TGCAGTGCCCTGATGGGGAGGACGGATGGCTACACCTTC.

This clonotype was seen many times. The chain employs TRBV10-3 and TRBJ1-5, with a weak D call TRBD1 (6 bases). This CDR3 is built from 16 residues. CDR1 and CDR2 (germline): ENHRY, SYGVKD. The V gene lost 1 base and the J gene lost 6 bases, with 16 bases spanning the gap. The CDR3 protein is CAISEWGADTAQPQHF. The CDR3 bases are TGTGCCATCAGTGAGTGGGGGGCGGATACGGCTCAGCCCCAGCATTTT.

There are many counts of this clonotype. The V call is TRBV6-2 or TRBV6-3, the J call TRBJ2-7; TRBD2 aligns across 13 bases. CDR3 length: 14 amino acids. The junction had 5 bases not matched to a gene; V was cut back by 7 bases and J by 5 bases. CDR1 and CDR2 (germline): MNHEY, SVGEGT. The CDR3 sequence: CASTWTSGGNEQYF. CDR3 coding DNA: TGTGCCAGCACCTGGACTAGCGGGGGAAACGAGCAGTACTTC.

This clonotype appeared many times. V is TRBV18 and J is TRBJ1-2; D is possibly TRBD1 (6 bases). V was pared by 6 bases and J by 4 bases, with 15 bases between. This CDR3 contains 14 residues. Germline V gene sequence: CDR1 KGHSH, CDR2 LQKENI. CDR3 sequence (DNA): TGTGCCAGCTCGTCGACAGGAACTAGCTATGGCTACACCTTC. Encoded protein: CASSSTGTSYGYTF.

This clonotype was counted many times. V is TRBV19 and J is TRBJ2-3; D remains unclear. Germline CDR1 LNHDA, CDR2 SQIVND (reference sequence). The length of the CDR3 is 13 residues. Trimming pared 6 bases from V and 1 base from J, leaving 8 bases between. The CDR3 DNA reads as TGTGCCAGTAGCTGGTCCCGCACAGATACGCAGTATTTT. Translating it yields CASSWSRTDTQYF. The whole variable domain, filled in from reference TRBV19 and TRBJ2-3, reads DGGITQSPKYLFRKEGQNVTLSCEQNLNHDAMYWYRQDPGQGLRLIYYSQIVNDFQKGDIAEGYSVSREKKESFPLTVTSAQKNPTAFYLCASSWSRTDTQYFGPGTRLTVL.

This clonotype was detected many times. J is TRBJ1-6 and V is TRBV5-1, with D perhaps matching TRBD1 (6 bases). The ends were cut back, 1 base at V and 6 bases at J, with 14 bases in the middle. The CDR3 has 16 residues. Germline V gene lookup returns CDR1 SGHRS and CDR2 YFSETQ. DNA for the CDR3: TGCGCCAGCAGCTTGTACGCACAGGGTTCTAATTCACCCCTCCACTTT. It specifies CASSLYAQGSNSPLHF.

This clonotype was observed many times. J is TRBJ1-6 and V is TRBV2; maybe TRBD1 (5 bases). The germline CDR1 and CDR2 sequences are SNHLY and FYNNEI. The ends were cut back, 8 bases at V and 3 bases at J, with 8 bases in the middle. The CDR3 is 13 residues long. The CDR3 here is CASLDSYNSPLHF. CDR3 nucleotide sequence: TGTGCCAGCTTAGACAGCTATAATTCACCCCTCCACTTT.

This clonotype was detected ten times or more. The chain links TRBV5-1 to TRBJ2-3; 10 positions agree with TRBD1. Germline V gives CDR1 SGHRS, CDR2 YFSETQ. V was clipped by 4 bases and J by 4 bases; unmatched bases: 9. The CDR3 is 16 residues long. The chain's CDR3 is CASSPGGTGVPDTQYF. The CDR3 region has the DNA TGCGCCAGCAGCCCTGGAGGGACAGGGGTTCCAGATACGCAGTATTTT.

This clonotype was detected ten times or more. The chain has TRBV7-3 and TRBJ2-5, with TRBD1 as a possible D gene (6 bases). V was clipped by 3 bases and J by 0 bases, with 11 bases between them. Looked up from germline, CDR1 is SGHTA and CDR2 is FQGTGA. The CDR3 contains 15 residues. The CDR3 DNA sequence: TGTGCCAGCAGCTTGCAGGGGACCAACCAAGAGACCCAGTACTTC. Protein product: CASSLQGTNQETQYF.

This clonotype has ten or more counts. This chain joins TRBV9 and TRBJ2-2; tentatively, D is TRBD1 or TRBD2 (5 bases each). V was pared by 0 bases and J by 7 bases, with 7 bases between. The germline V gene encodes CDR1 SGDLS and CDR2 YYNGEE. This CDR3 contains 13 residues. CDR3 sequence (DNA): TGTGCCAGCAGCGTAGCGGGGCTCGGGGAGCTGTTTTTT. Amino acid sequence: CASSVAGLGELFF.

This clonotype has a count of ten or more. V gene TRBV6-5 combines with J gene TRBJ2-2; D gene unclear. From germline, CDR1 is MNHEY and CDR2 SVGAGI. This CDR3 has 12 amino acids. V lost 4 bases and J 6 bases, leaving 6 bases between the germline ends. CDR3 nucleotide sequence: TGTGCCAGCAGTTGGCAGTCCGGGGAGCTGTTTTTT. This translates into CASSWQSGELFF.

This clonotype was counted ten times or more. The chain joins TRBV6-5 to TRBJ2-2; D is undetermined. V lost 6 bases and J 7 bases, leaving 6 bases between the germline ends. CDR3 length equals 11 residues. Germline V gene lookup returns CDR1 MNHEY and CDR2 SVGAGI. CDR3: CASRGYGELFF. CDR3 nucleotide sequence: TGTGCCAGCAGGGGGTACGGGGAGCTGTTTTTT.

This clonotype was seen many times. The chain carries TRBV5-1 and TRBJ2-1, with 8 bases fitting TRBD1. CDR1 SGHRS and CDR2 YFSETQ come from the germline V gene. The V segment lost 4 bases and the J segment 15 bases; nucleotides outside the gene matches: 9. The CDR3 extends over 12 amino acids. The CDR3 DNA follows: TGCGCCAGCAGCCTACGGACAGGGCTGGCGTTCTTC. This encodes CASSLRTGLAFF. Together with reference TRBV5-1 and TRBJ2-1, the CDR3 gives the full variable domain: KAGVTQTPRYLIKTRGQQVTLSCSPISGHRSVSWYQQTPGQGLQFLFEYFSETQRNKGNFPGRFSGRQFSNSRSEMNVSTLELGDSALYLCASSLRTGLAFFGPGTRLTVL.

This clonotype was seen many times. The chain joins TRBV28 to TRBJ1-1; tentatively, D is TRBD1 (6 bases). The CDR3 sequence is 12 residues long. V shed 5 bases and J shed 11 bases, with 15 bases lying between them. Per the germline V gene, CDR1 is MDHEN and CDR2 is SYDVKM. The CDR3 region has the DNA TGTGCCAGCAGTGGGGGGCTCGGGGCGGCTTTCTTT. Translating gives CASSGGLGAAFF.

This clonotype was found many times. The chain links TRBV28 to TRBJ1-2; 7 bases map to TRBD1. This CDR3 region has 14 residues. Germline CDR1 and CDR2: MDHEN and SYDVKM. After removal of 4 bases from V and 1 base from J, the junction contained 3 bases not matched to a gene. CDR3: CASSSGTVNYGYTF. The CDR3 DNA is TGTGCCAGCAGTTCCGGGACAGTTAACTATGGCTACACCTTC.

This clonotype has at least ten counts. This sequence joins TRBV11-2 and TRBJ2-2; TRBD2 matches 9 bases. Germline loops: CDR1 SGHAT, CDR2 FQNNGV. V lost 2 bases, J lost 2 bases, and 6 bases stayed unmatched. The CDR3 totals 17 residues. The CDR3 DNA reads TGTGCCAGCAGCTTAAGGAGCGGGGGGCCAAACACCGGGGAGCTGTTTTTT. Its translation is CASSLRSGGPNTGELFF. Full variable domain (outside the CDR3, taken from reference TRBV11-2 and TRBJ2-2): EAGVAQSPRYKIIEKRQSVAFWCNPISGHATLYWYQQILGQGPKLLIQFQNNGVVDDSQLPKDRFSAERLKGVDSTLKIQPAKLEDSAVYLCASSLRSGGPNTGELFFGEGSRLTVL.

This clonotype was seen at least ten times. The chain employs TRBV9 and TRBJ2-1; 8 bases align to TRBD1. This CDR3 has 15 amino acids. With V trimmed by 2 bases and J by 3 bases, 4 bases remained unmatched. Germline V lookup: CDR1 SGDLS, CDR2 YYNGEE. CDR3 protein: CASSVTGTGYNEQFF. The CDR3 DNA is TGTGCCAGCAGCGTCACGGGGACAGGCTACAATGAGCAGTTCTTC. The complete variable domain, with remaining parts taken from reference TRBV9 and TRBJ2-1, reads DSGVTQTPKHLITATGQRVTLRCSPRSGDLSVYWYQQSLDQGLQFLIQYYNGEERAKGNILERFSAQQFPDLHSELNLSSLELGDSALYFCASSVTGTGYNEQFFGPGTRLTVL.

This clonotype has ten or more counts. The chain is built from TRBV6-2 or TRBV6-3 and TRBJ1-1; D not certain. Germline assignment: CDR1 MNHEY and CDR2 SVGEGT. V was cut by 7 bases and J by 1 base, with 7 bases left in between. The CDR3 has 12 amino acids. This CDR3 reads CASTNPNTEAFF. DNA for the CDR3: TGTGCCAGCACTAATCCGAACACTGAAGCTTTCTTT.

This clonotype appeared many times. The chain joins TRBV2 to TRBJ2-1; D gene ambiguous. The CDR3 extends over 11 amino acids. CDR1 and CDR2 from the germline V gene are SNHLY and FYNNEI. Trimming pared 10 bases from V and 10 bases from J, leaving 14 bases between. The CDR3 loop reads CATVVVREQFF. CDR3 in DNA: TGTGCCACCGTGGTAGTCCGCGAGCAGTTCTTC.

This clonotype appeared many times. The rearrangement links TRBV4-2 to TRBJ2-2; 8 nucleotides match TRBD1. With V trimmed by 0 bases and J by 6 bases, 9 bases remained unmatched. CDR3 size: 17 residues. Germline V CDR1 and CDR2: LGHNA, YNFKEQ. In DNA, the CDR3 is TGTGCCAGCAGCCAAGAATCGCAGGGGGCTTCTTCCGGGGAGCTGTTTTTT. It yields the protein CASSQESQGASSGELFF.

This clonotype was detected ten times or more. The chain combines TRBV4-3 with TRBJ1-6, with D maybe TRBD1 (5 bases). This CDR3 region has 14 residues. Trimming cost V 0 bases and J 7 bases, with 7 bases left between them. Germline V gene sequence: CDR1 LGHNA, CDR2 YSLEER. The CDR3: CASSQDGGNSPLHF. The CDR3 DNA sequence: TGCGCCAGCAGCCAAGATGGGGGGAATTCACCCCTCCACTTT.

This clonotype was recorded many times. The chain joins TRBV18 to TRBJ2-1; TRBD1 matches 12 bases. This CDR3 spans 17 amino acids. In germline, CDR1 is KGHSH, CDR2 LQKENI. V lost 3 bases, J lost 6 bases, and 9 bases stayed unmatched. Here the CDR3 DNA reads TGTGCCAGCTCACCCCTCGGGACAGGGGGCAGTAGCAATGAGCAGTTCTTC. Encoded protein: CASSPLGTGGSSNEQFF.

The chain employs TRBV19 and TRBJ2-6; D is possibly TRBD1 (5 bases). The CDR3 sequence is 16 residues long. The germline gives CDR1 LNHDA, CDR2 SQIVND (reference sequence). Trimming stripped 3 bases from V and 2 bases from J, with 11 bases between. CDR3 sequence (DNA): TGTGCCAGTAGTATTCTGGGGCAGGCTGGGGCCAACGTCCTGACTTTC. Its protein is CASSILGQAGANVLTF.

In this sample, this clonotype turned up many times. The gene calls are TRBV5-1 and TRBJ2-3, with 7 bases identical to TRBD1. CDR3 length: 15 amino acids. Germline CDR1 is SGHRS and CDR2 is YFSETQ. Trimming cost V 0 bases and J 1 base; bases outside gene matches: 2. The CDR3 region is CASSLAQGGTDTQYF. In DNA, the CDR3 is TGCGCCAGCAGCTTGGCCCAGGGGGGCACAGATACGCAGTATTTT.